The following is a T cell receptor (beta chain) sequence with its context. This clonotype was observed a few times. What this receptor recognizes is not known. The sample holds no much larger clone one base away, and base qualities are not on file. The data derive from a study of T-cell reconstitution after alpha-beta-depleted transplantation in children (dated by TCRdb to about 2016). Study-level background: Using TCR repertoire profiling, the study followed T-cell immune reconstitution in a quantitative way in children after TCRalphabeta/CD19-depleted allogeneic hematopoietic cell transplantation. The full study reports these points: In some patients, high TCRbeta diversity at day 60 was attributed to recipient T cells and intrathymic progenitors that had survived conditioning. The frequencies of hyperexpanded clones fell over the following months, and after one year, T-cell counts and TCRbeta diversity were mostly attributed to newly produced T cells. Apparently early alphabetaT-cell count recovery about two months after transplant reportedly relied on only several hundred rapidly expanded clones derived from non-depleted graft cells.

Reading the label with the study, this specimen's treatment or condition is: allogeneic hematopoietic cell transplantation with graft depleted of TCRalphabeta T cells and CD19 B cells. The children who served as transplant recipients had been given grafts of TCRalphabeta/CD19-depleted allogeneic hematopoietic cells. The CDR3 measures 11 amino acids from cysteine to phenylalanine. Of the read, only the CDR3 DNA is kept; its 33 bases are in frame from base 1. CDR1 and CDR2, per the germline V gene (reference sequence), are DFQATT and SNEGSKA. Trimming takes 4 bases from V and 6 bases from J, and the germline ends sit 6 bases apart. The method behind the library was PCR. Instrument on record: Illumina HiSeq 2500. TCR library preparation used molecular barcoding, with unique molecular identifiers applied to normalize quantification of the TCRbeta repertoire. Using fastp at Q25 and MiXCR, TCRdb reprocessed the public reads and kept productive beta chains. Each entry is one CDR3 protein sequence, shown with its most common DNA and genes. The sample contains 200,000 to 300,000 distinct CDR3 sequences, 20% to 30% of them found a single time. The top ten hold more than 2% of the sample.

The sample here was PBMCs, taken before TCRalphabeta/CD19-depleted stem cell transplant. The source is a girl aged 2 to 10 with Fanconi anemia, due to receive a stem cell transplant. This receptor chain uses TRBV20-1 and TRBJ1-4, and the D gene may be TRBD1, 5 bases matching. The DNA sequence is as follows: TGCAGTGCTAACAGGCATGAAAAACTGTTTTTT. Protein translation: CSANRHEKLFF.